The clone carrying this TCR beta chain has only one observation. Profiling relied on immunoSEQ multiplex PCR, and the TCRdb table lists in-frame clones only, not all of them. The repertoire holds 80,000 or so clones, with 70% to 90% as singletons. CDR3 length equals 13 residues. CDR1 is SNHLY, CDR2 FYNNEI, per germline. V was trimmed by 2 bases and J by 10 bases, leaving 15 bases between them. This sample is part of a study of blood T cell repertoires in COVID-19. The chain has TRBV2 and TRBJ2-7; D is uncertain. Specimen: peripheral blood. The sequence was obtained from a man aged 50 to 60 with COVID-19, enrolled during active disease. CDR3 DNA sequence: TGTGCCAGCAGTGAAACAGTGTGGGCCAGCCAGTACTTC. This translates into CASSETVWASQYF.